These 8 T cell receptor beta chains share one sample of origin, sequenced in a study of beta chain features in type 1 diabetes. Isolated RNA was reverse transcribed in full, so expressed TCRB transcripts were sequenced. Profiled with immunoSEQ multiplex PCR; TCRdb holds only in-frame clones, not every one. Of roughly 250,000 clones listed, around 68% are singletons. The sequencing input was naive CD4+ T cells from blood. The receptors were sampled from a man aged 25 to 40 in good health.

The chain recombines TRBV25-1 with TRBJ2-1; D call uncertain. V lost 2 bases and J 0 bases, leaving 8 bases between the germline ends. Looked up from germline, CDR1 is MGHDK and CDR2 is SYGVNS. This CDR3 comprises 15 residues. This CDR3 is CASSEAEVSYNEQFF. In DNA form, the CDR3 reads TGTGCCAGCAGTGAAGCGGAAGTCTCCTACAATGAGCAGTTCTTC.

The chain has TRBV30 and TRBJ2-1; D may be TRBD1 or TRBD2 (5 bases each). V lost 8 bases, J lost 0 bases, and 11 bases lay in between. CDR1 is GTSNPN and CDR2 is SVGIG in the germline V gene (reference sequence). The CDR3 spans 13 residues. CDR3 coding DNA: TGTGCCCTCGCAGGGAGCTCCTACAATGAGCAGTTCTTC. It is translated as CALAGSSYNEQFF.

This chain joins TRBV7-2 and TRBJ2-5; D uncertain. V lost 3 bases and J lost 1, with 6 bases in between. This CDR3 has 13 residues. Germline V gene data show CDR1 as SGHTA and CDR2 as FQGNSA. The DNA of the CDR3 is TGTGCCAGCAGCTTGCCGGTCCAAGAGACCCAGTACTTC. Protein product: CASSLPVQETQYF.

This chain links TRBV13 with TRBJ2-3; TRBD2 agrees at 7 bases. This CDR3 comprises 15 residues. Germline loops: CDR1 PRHDT, CDR2 FYEKMQ (reference sequence). After removal of 5 bases from V and 0 bases from J, the junction contained 5 bases not matched to a gene. The CDR3 loop is CASSHPAGSTDTQYF. In nucleotides, the CDR3 is TGTGCCAGCAGCCACCCAGCGGGGAGCACAGATACGCAGTATTTT.

The chain joins TRBV6-5 to TRBJ2-4, with a weak D call TRBD2 (6 bases). The CDR3 runs 11 residues. Germline-derived CDR1 and CDR2 are MNHEY and SVGAGI. V gave up 8 bases and J gave up 8 bases, with 10 bases separating them. CDR3 loop: CASQGLDIQYF. CDR3 bases: TGTGCCAGCCAGGGACTGGACATTCAGTACTTC.

The chain joins TRBV7-9 to TRBJ2-1, with 9 nucleotides matching TRBD1. The CDR3 runs to 14 residues. V shed 5 bases, J shed 8 bases, and the junction held 7 bases outside the gene matches. Germline CDR1 SEHNR, CDR2 FQNEAQ (reference sequence). The CDR3 nucleotides are TGTGCCAGCAGCCTCGGACAGGGGACGGATGAGCAGTTCTTC. As protein: CASSLGQGTDEQFF. Based on the CDR3 plus reference TRBV7-9 and TRBJ2-1, the full variable domain is DTGVSQNPRHKITKRGQNVTFRCDPISEHNRLYWYRQTLGQGPEFLTYFQNEAQLEKSRLLSDRFSAERPKGSFSTLEIQRTEQGDSAMYLCASSLGQGTDEQFFGPGTRLTVL.

The rearrangement links TRBV5-1 to TRBJ1-1; D not resolved. In germline, CDR1 is SGHRS, CDR2 YFSETQ. The V and J ends lost 0 bases and 1 base respectively, with 4 bases between them. The CDR3 is 13 amino acids. The CDR3 DNA follows: TGCGCCAGCAGCTTGGCCGAGAACACTGAAGCTTTCTTT. Encoded protein: CASSLAENTEAFF.

This chain uses TRBV4-1 with TRBJ2-2; D remains ambiguous. V gave up 0 bases and J gave up 4 bases, with 9 bases separating them. The CDR3 is 15 amino acids. CDR1 and CDR2 (germline): MGHRA, YSYEKL. DNA for the CDR3: TGCGCCAGCAGCCAAGATCTATCTATCACCGGGGAGCTGTTTTTT. Its protein product is CASSQDLSITGELFF.